This entry concerns a single T cell receptor beta chain. The sample comes from a study of somatic mutations in cytotoxic T cells in rheumatoid arthritis. As for the study in general: After diagnosis, patient blood (about 30 ml EDTA) was drawn right away, before any treatment was given.

Sequencing was performed with immunoSEQ multiplex PCR; in TCRdb, only in-frame clones are kept and a portion is missing. This table holds just under 7,500 clones, about 90% found once. Trimming removed 4 bases from V and 1 base from J, with 23 bases in between. The CDR3 contains 18 residues. Looked up from germline, CDR1 is SGHRS and CDR2 is YFSETQ. This sequence joins TRBV5-1 and TRBJ2-5, with D maybe TRBD1 (6 bases). The receptor was derived from a man aged 40-50 years with rheumatoid arthritis. The sample comprised CD8+ T cells sorted from blood. CDR3 bases: TGCGCCAGCAGCCCCCAAACAGAGGCAGGGGCTTTCCAAGAGACCCAGTACTTC. This sequence encodes CASSPQTEAGAFQETQYF. The full variable domain, its missing parts supplied by reference TRBV5-1 and TRBJ2-5, is KAGVTQTPRYLIKTRGQQVTLSCSPISGHRSVSWYQQTPGQGLQFLFEYFSETQRNKGNFPGRFSGRQFSNSRSEMNVSTLELGDSALYLCASSPQTEAGAFQETQYFGPGTRLLVL.